This TCR beta chain was found in a study of Ad26.COV2.S vaccination and SARS-CoV-2 variants (dated by TCRdb to about 2021). Notes on the research overall: Vaccine-arm donors were drawn from COV1001, a multicentre, randomized, double-blind, placebo-controlled phase I-IIa trial of Ad26.COV2.S in healthy adults. Ad26.COV2.S was administered intramuscularly at a dose of 5x10^10 or 1x10^11 viral particles, either as one shot or as two shots given 56 days apart. Sequencing of the TCRbeta repertoire served to evaluate the specificity and breadth of SARS-CoV-2-reactive T cell receptors following Ad26.COV2.S vaccination. The TCR-sequenced set comprised around 30 samples: approximately 20 Ad26.COV2.S vaccine recipients, 5 placebo recipients and 8 SARS-CoV-2 convalescent individuals. Trial participants were randomized into five groups of five, in which low-dose or high-dose Ad26.COV2.S was given once or twice, or placebo was given on both occasions. Blinding of investigators to trial group allocation was maintained during experiments and outcome assessment. The paper's findings and limits, for the study overall: Substantial breadth of spike-specific CD8+ and CD4+ T cell responses was reported after vaccination. Comparing responses between vaccine doses or regimens was not something the study was powered to do. Higher spike-specific TCR breadth was observed in Ad26.COV2.S recipients than in placebo recipients (P = 0.0014). The authors noted that the TCR breadth and depth analyses may have underestimated total T cell responses. Comparable non-spike TCR breadth was observed between vaccine and placebo recipients, consistent with only spike being contained in the vaccine.

CDR1 and CDR2, looked up from the germline V gene, are MNHEY and SVGEGT. CDR3 length: 16 amino acids, cysteine to phenylalanine. The retained sequence is limited to the CDR3, 48 bases, with the frame set at the first base. The germline V and J ends show losses of 3 bases and 0 bases respectively, and no gene match explains 4 bases of the junction. The immunoSEQ Assay was the method used to sequence TCRbeta CDR3 regions. After extraction, genomic DNA underwent amplification by bias-controlled multiplex PCR, followed by high-throughput sequencing. The study's processing was this. To quantify the absolute abundance of every unique TCRbeta CDR3 region, sequences were collapsed and filtered. T cell fraction was estimated by normalization of TCRbeta template counts to usable DNA, with usable DNA being measured through amplification of reference genes present in all nucleated cells. Repertoire TCRs were annotated as SARS-CoV-2-specific by exact matching of V gene, CDR3 amino acid sequence and J gene to a known reactive TCR set. The reference SARS-CoV-2 TCR set came from MIRA and was filtered for enrichment in COVID-19-positive ImmuneCODE repertoires, removing public or cross-reactive TCRs. Drawing on the MIRA antigens, annotated TCRs were analysed further at the level of specific ORF or position within ORF. Breadth was defined as the number of annotated unique rearrangements divided by the total number of unique productive rearrangements, and depth was defined as the summed frequency of the annotated unique rearrangements. Group comparisons of TCR breadth used two-sided Wilcoxon rank-sum tests. In its TCRdb copy, this immuneACCESS table keeps in-frame sequences only and misses some clones. Where compared with another copy, unresolved V genes explain less than half of these, and the others have no known cause. From that table come the V and J calls and clone size; the DNA was used to work out D and trimming. The sample has about 440,000 clones on record, roughly nine tenths of them singletons. Around 13% of the sample is taken by the ten largest.

Note on this clone: The target of this receptor is not known. Base quality data are lacking; no much larger clone is found one base away.

This specimen's treatment or condition label, interpreted: 19 received Ad26.COV2.S at low or high dose, single or two shots; roughly five received placebo; per-sample allocation not given. Repertoires of vaccine and placebo recipients were sequenced from samples taken on day 63 after the first injection. In Cohort 1b, 20 to 25 adults aged 18-55 years were enrolled at a single site in Boston, USA, between 29 July and 7 August 2020. As a vaccine, Ad26.COV2.S was a replication-incompetent adenovirus type 26 vector that expressed a prefusion-stabilized SARS-CoV-2 spike protein derived from the original Wuhan strain.

Here the sequenced sample was peripheral blood, taken in a trial of Ad26.COV2.S vaccine versus placebo. The clonotype originates from a person between 18 and 60 years old who received the Ad26.COV2.S COVID-19 vaccine or a placebo. The chain is assembled from TRBV6-2 or TRBV6-3 and TRBJ1-3, and 8 bases in between align with TRBD1. The CDR3 has the sequence CASSYRQGSSGNTIYF. The DNA sequence follows: TGTGCCAGCAGTTATCGACAGGGGAGCTCTGGAAACACCATATATTTT.